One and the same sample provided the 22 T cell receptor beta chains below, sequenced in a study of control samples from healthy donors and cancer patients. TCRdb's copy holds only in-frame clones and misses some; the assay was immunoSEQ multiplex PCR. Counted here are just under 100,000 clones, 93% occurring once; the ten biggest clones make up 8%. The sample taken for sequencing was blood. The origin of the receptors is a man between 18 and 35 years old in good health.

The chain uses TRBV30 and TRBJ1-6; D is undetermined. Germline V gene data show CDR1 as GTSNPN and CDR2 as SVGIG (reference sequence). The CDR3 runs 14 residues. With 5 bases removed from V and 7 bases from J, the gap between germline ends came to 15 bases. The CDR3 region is CAWYDREFNSPLHF. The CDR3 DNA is TGTGCCTGGTATGACCGGGAGTTCAATTCACCCCTCCACTTT.

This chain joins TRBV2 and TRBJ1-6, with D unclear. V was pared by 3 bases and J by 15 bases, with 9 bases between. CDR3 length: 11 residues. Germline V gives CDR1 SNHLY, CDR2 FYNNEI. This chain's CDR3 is CASSEGVRLHF. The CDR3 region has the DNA TGTGCCAGCAGTGAGGGTGTACGCCTCCACTTT.

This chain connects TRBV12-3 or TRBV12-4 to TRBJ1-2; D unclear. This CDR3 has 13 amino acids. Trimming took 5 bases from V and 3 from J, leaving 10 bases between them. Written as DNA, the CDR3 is TGTGCCAGCAGTGCAGGACGGCACTATGGCTACACCTTC. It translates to CASSAGRHYGYTF.

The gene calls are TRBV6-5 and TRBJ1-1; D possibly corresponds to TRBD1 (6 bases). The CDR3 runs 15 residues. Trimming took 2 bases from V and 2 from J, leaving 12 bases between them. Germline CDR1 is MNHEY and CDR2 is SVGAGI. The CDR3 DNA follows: TGTGCCAGCAGTTACCCTAGGGGGGGCAACACTGAAGCTTTCTTT. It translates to CASSYPRGGNTEAFF.

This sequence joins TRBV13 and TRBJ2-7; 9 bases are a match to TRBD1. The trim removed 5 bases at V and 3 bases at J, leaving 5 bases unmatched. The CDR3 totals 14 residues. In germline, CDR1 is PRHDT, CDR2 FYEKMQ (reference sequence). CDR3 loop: CASSPPGQGYEQYF. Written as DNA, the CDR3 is TGTGCCAGCAGCCCTCCGGGACAGGGCTACGAGCAGTACTTC.

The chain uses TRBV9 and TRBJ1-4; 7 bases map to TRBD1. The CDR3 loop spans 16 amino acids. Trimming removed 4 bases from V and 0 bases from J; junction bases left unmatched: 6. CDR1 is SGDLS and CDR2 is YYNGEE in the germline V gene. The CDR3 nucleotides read TGTGCCAGCAGCTCCTACGACAGGGCAACTAATGAAAAACTGTTTTTT. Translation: CASSSYDRATNEKLFF.

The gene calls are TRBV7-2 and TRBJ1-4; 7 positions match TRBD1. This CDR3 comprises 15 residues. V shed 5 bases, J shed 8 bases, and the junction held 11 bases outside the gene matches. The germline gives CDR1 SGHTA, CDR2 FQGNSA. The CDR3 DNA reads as TGTGCCAGCAGCAAAGAGACAGGGTATTTGGAAAAACTGTTTTTT. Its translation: CASSKETGYLEKLFF.

The CDR3 is CASSTDVLYGYTF. In DNA, the CDR3 is TGTGCCAGTAGTACCGACGTTCTATATGGCTACACCTTC. The chain combines TRBV19 with TRBJ1-2; no reliable D call. The germline V gene encodes CDR1 LNHDA and CDR2 SQIVND (reference sequence). The CDR3 loop spans 13 amino acids. V was shortened by 4 bases and J by 5 bases, with 11 bases between the two germline ends.

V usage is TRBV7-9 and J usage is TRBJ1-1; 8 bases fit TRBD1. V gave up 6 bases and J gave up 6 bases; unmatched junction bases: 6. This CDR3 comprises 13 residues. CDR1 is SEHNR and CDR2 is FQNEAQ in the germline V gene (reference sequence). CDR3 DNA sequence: TGTGCCAGCAGAGAAGGGACAGGAGCTGAAGCTTTCTTT. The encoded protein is CASREGTGAEAFF.

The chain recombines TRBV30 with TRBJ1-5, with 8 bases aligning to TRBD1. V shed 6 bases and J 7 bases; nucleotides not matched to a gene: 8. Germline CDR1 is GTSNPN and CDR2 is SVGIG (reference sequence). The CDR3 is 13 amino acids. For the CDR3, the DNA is TGTGCCTGTCTGGGACAGGAGGGACAGCCCCAGCATTTT. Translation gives CACLGQEGQPQHF.

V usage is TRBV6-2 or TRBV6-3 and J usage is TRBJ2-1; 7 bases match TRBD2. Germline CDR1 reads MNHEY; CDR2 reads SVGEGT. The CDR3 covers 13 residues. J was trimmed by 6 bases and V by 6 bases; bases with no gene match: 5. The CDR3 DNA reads TGTGCCAGCAGCCAAGGGAGGGTCAATGAGCAGTTCTTC. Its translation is CASSQGRVNEQFF.

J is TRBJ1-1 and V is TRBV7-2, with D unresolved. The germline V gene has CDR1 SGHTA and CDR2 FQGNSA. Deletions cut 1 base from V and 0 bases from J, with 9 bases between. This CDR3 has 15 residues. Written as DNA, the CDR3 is TGTGCCAGCAGCTTAGTAACCGGCGTGAACACTGAAGCTTTCTTT. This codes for CASSLVTGVNTEAFF. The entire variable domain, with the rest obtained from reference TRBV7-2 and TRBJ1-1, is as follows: GAGVSQSPSNKVTEKGKDVELRCDPISGHTALYWYRQSLGQGLEFLIYFQGNSAPDKSGLPSDRFSAERTGGSVSTLTIQRTQQEDSAVYLCASSLVTGVNTEAFFGQGTRLTVV.

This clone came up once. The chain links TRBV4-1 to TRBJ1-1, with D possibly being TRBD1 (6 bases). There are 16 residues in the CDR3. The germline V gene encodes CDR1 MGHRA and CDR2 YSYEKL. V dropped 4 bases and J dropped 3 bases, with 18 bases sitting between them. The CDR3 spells CASSLITRGEDTEAFF. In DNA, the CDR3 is TGCGCCAGCAGCCTCATCACCAGGGGAGAGGACACTGAAGCTTTCTTT.

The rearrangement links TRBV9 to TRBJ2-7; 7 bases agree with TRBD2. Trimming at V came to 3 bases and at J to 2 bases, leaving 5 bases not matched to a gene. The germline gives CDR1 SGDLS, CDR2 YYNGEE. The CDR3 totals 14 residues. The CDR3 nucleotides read TGTGCCAGCAGCGCGAGCGGGACGACCTACGAGCAGTACTTC. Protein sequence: CASSASGTTYEQYF.

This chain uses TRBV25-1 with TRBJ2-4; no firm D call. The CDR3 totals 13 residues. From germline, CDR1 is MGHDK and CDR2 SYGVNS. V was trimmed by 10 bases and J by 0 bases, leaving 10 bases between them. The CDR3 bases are TGTGCCACCGCGGAGAGAGCCAAAAACATTCAGTACTTC. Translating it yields CATAERAKNIQYF.

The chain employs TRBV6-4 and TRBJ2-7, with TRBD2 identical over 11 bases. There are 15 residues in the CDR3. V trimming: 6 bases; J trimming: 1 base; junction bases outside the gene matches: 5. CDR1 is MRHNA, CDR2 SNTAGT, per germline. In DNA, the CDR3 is TGTGCCAGCAGCCTACTAGCGGGGGAATCCTACGAGCAGTACTTC. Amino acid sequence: CASSLLAGESYEQYF.

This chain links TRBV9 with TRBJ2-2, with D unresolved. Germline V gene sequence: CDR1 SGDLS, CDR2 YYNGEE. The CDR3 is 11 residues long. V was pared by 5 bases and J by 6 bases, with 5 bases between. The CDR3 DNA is TGTGCCAGCAGGGCGGCCGGGGAGCTGTTTTTT. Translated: CASRAAGELFF.

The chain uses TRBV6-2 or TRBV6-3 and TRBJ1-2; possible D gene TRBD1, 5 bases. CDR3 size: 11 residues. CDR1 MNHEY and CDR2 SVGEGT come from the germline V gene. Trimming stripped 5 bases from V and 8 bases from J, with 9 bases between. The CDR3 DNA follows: TGTGCCAGCAGTCAGGGAGGGGGCTACACCTTC. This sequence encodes CASSQGGGYTF.

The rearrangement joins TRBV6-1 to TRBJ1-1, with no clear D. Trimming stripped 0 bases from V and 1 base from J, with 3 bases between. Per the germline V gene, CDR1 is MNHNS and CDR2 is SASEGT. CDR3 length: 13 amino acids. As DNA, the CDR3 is TGTGCCAGCAGTGAAGCAGAGAACACTGAAGCTTTCTTT. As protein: CASSEAENTEAFF.

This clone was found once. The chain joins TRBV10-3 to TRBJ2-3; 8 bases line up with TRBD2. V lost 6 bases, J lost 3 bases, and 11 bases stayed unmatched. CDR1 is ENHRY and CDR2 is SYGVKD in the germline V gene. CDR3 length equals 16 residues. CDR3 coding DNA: TGTGCCATCAGCTCCTCGGGCGGGGGGAATACAGATACGCAGTATTTT. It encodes CAISSSGGGNTDTQYF.

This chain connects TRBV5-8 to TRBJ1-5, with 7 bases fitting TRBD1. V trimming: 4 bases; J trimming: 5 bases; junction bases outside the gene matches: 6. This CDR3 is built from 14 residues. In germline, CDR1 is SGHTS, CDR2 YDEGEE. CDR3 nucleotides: TGTGCCAGCAGCACCGCGACAGGGTATCAGCCCCAGCATTTT. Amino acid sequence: CASSTATGYQPQHF.

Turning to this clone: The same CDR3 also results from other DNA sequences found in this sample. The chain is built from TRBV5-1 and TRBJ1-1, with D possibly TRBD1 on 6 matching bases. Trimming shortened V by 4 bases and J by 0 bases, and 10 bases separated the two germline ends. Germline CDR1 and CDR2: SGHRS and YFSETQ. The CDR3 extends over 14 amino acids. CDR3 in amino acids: CASSLGQMNTEAFF. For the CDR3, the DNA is TGCGCCAGCAGCCTTGGACAGATGAACACTGAAGCTTTCTTT.